A selection of T cell receptor beta chains follows, all from one sample in a study of beta chain features in type 1 diabetes. Here immunoSEQ multiplex PCR was the method, and the copy in TCRdb shows in-frame clones only, minus some. This sample has around 430,000 clones, with approximately 30% found just once. The specimen was naive CD4+ T cells from blood. All receptors come from a man younger than 30 in good health. The CDR3 runs from the conserved cysteine through the conserved F or W. A D gene is named only where the DNA matches it firmly. Clone size is not always given. Where it is, it says once, few, many or a class for expanded clones.

cdr3_length	clone_size	j_call	d_call	v_call	cdr3_aa	cdr3_nt
13	few	TRBJ2-2	.	TRBV29-1	CSVGLLNTGELFF	TGCAGCGTTGGTCTTCTGAACACCGGGGAGCTGTTTTTT
13	.	TRBJ2-5	TRBD1	TRBV7-3	CASSMGQAETQYF	TGTGCCAGCAGCATGGGACAGGCGGAGACCCAGTACTTC
16	.	TRBJ1-4	.	TRBV11-2	CASSSGEVATNEKLFF	TGTGCCAGCAGCTCCGGAGAAGTTGCAACTAATGAAAAACTGTTTTTT
15	.	TRBJ1-1	.	TRBV5-1	CASSFLGIGNTEAFF	TGCGCCAGCAGCTTCTTAGGGATCGGGAACACTGAAGCTTTCTTT
16	.	TRBJ1-1	.	TRBV4-3	CASSHHLVEGNTEAFF	TGCGCCAGCAGCCATCACCTCGTGGAGGGGAACACTGAAGCTTTCTTT
11	few	TRBJ2-5	.	TRBV7-7	CASSFPREQYF	TGTGCTAGCAGCTTCCCTCGAGAGCAGTACTTC
19	.	TRBJ2-6	TRBD2	TRBV4-1	CASSQATSGGLSGANVLTF	TGCGCCAGCAGCCAGGCGACTAGCGGTGGGTTGTCGGGGGCCAACGTCCTGACTTTC
15	.	TRBJ2-5	.	TRBV9	CASSAVQGLWETQYF	TGTGCCAGCAGCGCAGTTCAGGGTTTATGGGAGACCCAGTACTTC
14	.	TRBJ2-7	TRBD2	TRBV27	CASRKRGPLLEQYF	TGTGCCAGCAGAAAGCGGGGGCCCCTGCTGGAGCAGTACTTC
15	.	TRBJ2-1	.	TRBV5-4	CASSETGTLYNEQFF	TGTGCCAGCAGCGAAACCGGGACTCTTTACAATGAGCAGTTCTTC
16	.	TRBJ2-5	.	TRBV4-3	CASSQDRRQRVETQYF	TGCGCCAGCAGCCAAGATAGGAGGCAGAGAGTGGAGACCCAGTACTTC
12	few	TRBJ2-3	.	TRBV7-9	CASSLAEYTQYF	TGTGCCAGCAGCTTAGCCGAGTATACGCAGTATTTT
15	.	TRBJ2-7	TRBD2	TRBV7-2	CASSLEAGDSYEQYF	TGTGCCAGCAGCTTAGAAGCGGGAGACTCCTACGAGCAGTACTTC
13	few	TRBJ2-3	.	TRBV15	CATRRGSTDTQYF	TGTGCCACCCGCCGGGGAAGCACAGATACGCAGTATTTT
16	.	TRBJ2-3	TRBD1	TRBV11-2	CASSLPRDRITDTQYF	TGTGCCAGCAGCTTACCCCGGGACAGGATAACAGATACGCAGTATTTT
14	.	TRBJ2-3	TRBD2	TRBV7-2	CASSPGTSSDTQYF	TGTGCCAGCAGCCCCGGGACTAGCTCAGATACGCAGTATTTT
15	.	TRBJ2-7	TRBD1	TRBV7-9	CASSLLTGGTYEQYF	TGTGCCAGCAGCTTACTGACAGGGGGTACCTACGAGCAGTACTTC
11	.	TRBJ1-2	TRBD1	TRBV20-1	CSALQGASYTF	TGCAGTGCTTTACAGGGGGCGAGCTACACCTTC
16	.	TRBJ2-1	TRBD2	TRBV6-6	CASRAPGLAGRNEQFF	TGTGCCAGCAGGGCACCGGGACTAGCGGGCCGCAATGAGCAGTTCTTC
13	.	TRBJ2-5	.	TRBV25-1	CASSDRGGGTQYF	TGTGCCAGCAGTGACAGGGGCGGCGGGACCCAGTACTTC
15	few	TRBJ1-4	.	TRBV11-2	CASSLFPGLNEKLFF	TGTGCCAGCAGCTTATTTCCAGGCCTTAATGAAAAACTGTTTTTT
18	.	TRBJ2-1	TRBD2	TRBV7-9	CASSTRSGREATYNEQFF	TGTGCCAGCAGCACACGTTCCGGGCGGGAGGCCACCTACAATGAGCAGTTCTTC
15	.	TRBJ1-2	.	TRBV7-9	CASSPPLGGANGYTF	TGTGCCAGCAGCCCACCCCTTGGGGGGGCTAATGGCTACACCTTC
13	.	TRBJ1-2	.	TRBV30	CAWTHFFGYGYTF	TGTGCCTGGACGCATTTTTTTGGCTATGGCTACACCTTC
15	few	TRBJ1-2	.	TRBV10-3	CAISDTGKGRDGYTF	TGTGCCATCAGTGACACAGGGAAGGGACGCGATGGCTACACCTTC
16	.	TRBJ2-1	TRBD2	TRBV7-2	CASSPRTSGMATEQFF	TGTGCCAGCAGCCCCCGGACTAGCGGTATGGCTACGGAGCAGTTCTTC
13	.	TRBJ1-2	TRBD1	TRBV29-1	CSVVPGGPYGYTF	TGCAGCGTTGTGCCAGGGGGACCCTATGGCTACACCTTC
15	.	TRBJ1-5	.	TRBV15	CATSRGLTTNQPQHF	TGTGCCACCAGCAGAGGTTTGACAACTAATCAGCCCCAGCATTTT
13	.	TRBJ2-7	.	TRBV2	CASSGGMGYEQYF	TGTGCCAGCAGTGGCGGGATGGGCTACGAGCAGTACTTC
12	.	TRBJ2-1	.	TRBV6-1	CASLTHGNEQFF	TGTGCCAGCCTGACTCACGGGAATGAGCAGTTCTTC
14	.	TRBJ2-1	TRBD2	TRBV29-1	CSGGWTSGSNEQFF	TGCAGCGGCGGATGGACTAGCGGGAGCAATGAGCAGTTCTTC
14	.	TRBJ1-1	.	TRBV30	CAWSSGTLNTEAFF	TGTGCCTGGAGCAGTGGGACCCTGAACACTGAAGCTTTCTTT
14	.	TRBJ2-3	.	TRBV6-4	CASRSTVSTDTQYF	TGTGCCAGCAGATCGACAGTGAGCACAGATACGCAGTATTTT
13	few	TRBJ2-3	.	TRBV29-1	CSVEVGGTDTQYF	TGCAGCGTTGAAGTTGGGGGCACAGATACGCAGTATTTT
14	few	TRBJ2-5	TRBD2	TRBV4-3	CASSLAGREETQYF	TGCGCCAGCAGCTTAGCCGGGAGGGAGGAGACCCAGTACTTC
13	.	TRBJ2-2	.	TRBV5-6	CASIPQGTGELFF	TGTGCCAGCATCCCCCAGGGCACCGGGGAGCTGTTTTTT
15	few	TRBJ2-7	TRBD2	TRBV7-2	CASSPRLAGDYEQYF	TGTGCCAGCAGTCCTCGACTAGCGGGAGACTACGAGCAGTACTTC
15	.	TRBJ2-7	TRBD2	TRBV29-1	CSVAGLAGPSYEQYF	TGCAGCGTTGCGGGACTAGCGGGCCCTTCCTACGAGCAGTACTTC
14	many	TRBJ2-7	.	TRBV30	CAWSVGGSSYEQYF	TGTGCCTGGAGTGTAGGGGGGAGCTCCTACGAGCAGTACTTC
16	.	TRBJ2-3	TRBD2	TRBV7-3	CASSPGLARSTDTQYF	TGTGCCAGCAGCCCAGGACTAGCGCGCAGCACAGATACGCAGTATTTT
17	.	TRBJ2-1	.	TRBV7-2	CASSLLGYRSSYNEQFF	TGTGCCAGCAGCCTTCTGGGCTACCGAAGCTCCTACAATGAGCAGTTCTTC
15	.	TRBJ2-1	TRBD2	TRBV12-5	CASGQGLAGYNEQFF	TGTGCTAGTGGTCAGGGACTAGCGGGTTACAATGAGCAGTTCTTC
15	.	TRBJ2-1	.	TRBV11-2	CASSPGLPSYNEQFF	TGTGCCAGCAGCCCAGGACTCCCCTCCTACAATGAGCAGTTCTTC
17	few	TRBJ2-7	TRBD2	TRBV5-4	CASSLGWTSGSSYEQYF	TGTGCCAGCAGCTTGGGGTGGACTAGCGGAAGCTCCTACGAGCAGTACTTC
15	few	TRBJ2-7	TRBD2	TRBV28	CASSLVPTSGYEQYF	TGTGCCAGCAGTTTAGTCCCGACTAGCGGTTACGAGCAGTACTTC
12	.	TRBJ2-7	.	TRBV29-1	CSSSGPDEEQYF	TGCAGCTCATCCGGGCCCGACGAGGAGCAGTACTTC
15	few	TRBJ2-1	.	TRBV5-4	CASSAGQSSYNEQFF	TGTGCCAGCAGCGCCGGACAGTCCTCCTACAATGAGCAGTTCTTC
16	.	TRBJ2-1	.	TRBV29-1	CSASTWGSAGPNEQFF	TGCAGCGCCTCTACTTGGGGCTCCGCCGGACCCAATGAGCAGTTCTTC
13	.	TRBJ2-7	TRBD2	TRBV6-6	CATLGGISYEQYF	TGTGCCACCCTGGGAGGGATCTCCTACGAGCAGTACTTC
15	.	TRBJ2-5	TRBD1	TRBV7-2	CASSSLGQVQETQYF	TGTGCCAGCAGCTCTCTCGGACAGGTCCAAGAGACCCAGTACTTC